The 27 T cell receptor beta chains listed next were all sequenced from one sample in a study of CD8 T cells in Susac syndrome. After extraction with the RNeasy kit, roughly 0.45 to 1 ug of the RNA was reverse transcribed using random hexamers. One entry per CDR3 protein, called by TCRdb with MiXCR from the immunoSEQ multiplex PCR reads. The sample comprises some 220,000 distinct CDR3 sequences, about 96% of which are singletons, and around 0.099% rests with the top ten. Sequencing was carried out using CD4+ T cells from PBMCs. The receptors derive from a human donor with multiple sclerosis.

This chain connects TRBV20-1 to TRBJ1-1, with unresolved D. CDR1 and CDR2 from the germline V gene are DFQATT and SNEGSKA (reference sequence). CDR3 size: 13 residues. Between the trimmed V and J ends, which lost 5 bases and 2 bases, there was a span of 12 bases. The CDR3 protein is CSASRNLNTEAFF. The DNA for the CDR3 is TGCAGTGCTTCCAGAAACCTTAACACTGAAGCTTTCTTT.

The V and J genes are TRBV15 and TRBJ1-1; D remains ambiguous. Trimming took off 1 base at V and 3 bases at J, with 15 bases between the two ends. This CDR3 has 16 residues. In germline, CDR1 is LNHNV, CDR2 YYDKDF (reference sequence). CDR3 region: CATSRGLASADTEAFF. CDR3 sequence (DNA): TGTGCCACCAGCAGAGGCCTGGCTTCCGCGGACACTGAAGCTTTCTTT.

In this sample, this clonotype turned up once. The V gene is TRBV28, the J gene TRBJ1-1; D is perhaps TRBD1 (5 bases). V gave up 2 bases and J gave up 4 bases, with 8 bases separating them. The CDR3 extends over 13 amino acids. Per the germline V gene, CDR1 is MDHEN and CDR2 is SYDVKM. CDR3 amino acids: CASSLPQGTEAFF. CDR3 coding DNA: TGTGCCAGCAGTTTACCCCAGGGCACTGAAGCTTTCTTT. The full variable domain, with the rest looked up from reference TRBV28 and TRBJ1-1, is DVKVTQSSRYLVKRTGEKVFLECVQDMDHENMFWYRQDPGLGLRLIYFSYDVKMKEKGDIPEGYSVSREKKERFSLILESASTNQTSMYLCASSLPQGTEAFFGQGTRLTVV.

This chain links TRBV2 with TRBJ2-7, with 8 bases aligning to TRBD2. The CDR3 totals 15 residues. Looked up from germline, CDR1 is SNHLY and CDR2 is FYNNEI. Germline trimming cut 5 bases from V and 4 bases from J; bases unmatched to any gene: 10. CDR3 residues: CASSLGGPGGYEQYF. The CDR3 bases are TGTGCCAGCAGTCTGGGGGGCCCGGGAGGGTACGAGCAGTACTTC.

The V gene is TRBV7-2, the J gene TRBJ1-3; no reliable D call. Germline CDR1 and CDR2: SGHTA and FQGNSA. The germline V and J ends were trimmed by 5 bases and 2 bases, with 4 bases remaining between them. The CDR3 has 12 amino acids. As DNA, the CDR3 is TGTGCCAGCAGCAACACTGGAAACACCATATATTTT. This encodes CASSNTGNTIYF.

The chain employs TRBV20-1 and TRBJ2-7; TRBD2 agrees at 11 bases. Per germline, CDR1 DFQATT and CDR2 SNEGSKA (reference sequence). The CDR3 totals 13 residues. V gave up 5 bases and J gave up 6 bases; unmatched junction bases: 6. DNA for the CDR3: TGCAGTGCTCCACTAGCGGGAGTTTTCGAGCAGTACTTC. The encoded protein is CSAPLAGVFEQYF.

V is TRBV3-1 and J is TRBJ2-7; D is undetermined. This CDR3 has 12 amino acids. V lost 3 bases, J lost 3 bases, and 6 bases lay in between. Germline V gives CDR1 LGHDT, CDR2 YNNKEL (reference sequence). The CDR3 is CASSHLHYEQYF. CDR3 nucleotide sequence: TGTGCCAGCAGCCATCTACACTACGAGCAGTACTTC.

The chain uses TRBV3-1 and TRBJ1-2, with 8 bases identical to TRBD1. The CDR3 runs to 15 residues. Per the germline V gene, CDR1 is LGHDT and CDR2 is YNNKEL (reference sequence). Germline trimming cut 0 bases from V and 4 bases from J; bases unmatched to any gene: 4. CDR3 in DNA: TGTGCCAGCAGCCAAGATGCGACAGGGGCCTATGGCTACACCTTC. Translated, it gives CASSQDATGAYGYTF.

This chain links TRBV21-1 with TRBJ1-5; TRBD1 is the table's D call and was not checked against the DNA. TRBV21-1 is noted as a pseudogene. The CDR3 runs to 16 residues. For the CDR3, the DNA is TGTGCCAGCAGCAAACACGGGGACAGGACGAATCAGCCCCAGCATTTT. Protein: CASSKHGDRTNQPQHF.

The rearrangement joins TRBV29-1 to TRBJ1-2, with D unclear. V shed 0 bases and J shed 4 bases, with 9 bases lying between them. The CDR3 length is 13 residues. The V gene's germline CDR1 is SQVTM and CDR2 ANQGSEA. CDR3: CSVEDTTGYGYTF. The CDR3 nucleotides are TGCAGCGTTGAAGATACCACCGGCTATGGCTACACCTTC.

The chain employs TRBV20-1 and TRBJ2-3, with D unclear. Germline assignment: CDR1 DFQATT and CDR2 SNEGSKA (reference sequence). The germline V and J ends were trimmed by 5 bases and 5 bases, with 11 bases remaining between them. The CDR3 runs to 12 residues. CDR3 in amino acids: CSAGWGGDTQYF. Written as DNA, the CDR3 is TGCAGTGCTGGGTGGGGTGGAGATACGCAGTATTTT.

J is TRBJ2-4 and V is TRBV20-1; 8 positions match TRBD1. From germline, CDR1 is DFQATT and CDR2 SNEGSKA (reference sequence). After removal of 5 bases from V and 4 bases from J, the junction contained 4 bases not matched to a gene. The CDR3 sequence is 13 residues long. CDR3 region: CSAVRQGKNIQYF. CDR3 in DNA: TGCAGTGCTGTTCGACAGGGGAAAAACATTCAGTACTTC.

This chain links TRBV19 with TRBJ1-1, with 8 bases identical to TRBD1. Per the germline V gene, CDR1 is LNHDA and CDR2 is SQIVND (reference sequence). This CDR3 has 13 amino acids. V shed 6 bases, J shed 4 bases, and the junction held 4 bases outside the gene matches. The CDR3 region has the DNA TGTGCCAGTAGCAATACAGGGGGCACTGAAGCTTTCTTT. Translation: CASSNTGGTEAFF.

This chain links TRBV30 with TRBJ1-1, with D possibly being TRBD1 (6 bases). V was trimmed by 3 bases and J by 5 bases, leaving 16 bases between them. Germline CDR1 GTSNPN, CDR2 SVGIG (reference sequence). This CDR3 contains 14 residues. The CDR3 DNA reads as TGTGCCTGGAGCCGAGTACGGGGGGCGACTGAAGCTTTCTTT. The encoded protein is CAWSRVRGATEAFF.

This chain joins TRBV20-1 and TRBJ2-3, with D possibly being TRBD2 (7 bases). The CDR3 loop spans 15 amino acids. Trimming stripped 6 bases from V and 2 bases from J, with 18 bases between. Germline CDR1 and CDR2: DFQATT and SNEGSKA (reference sequence). The CDR3 sequence is CSARRGGDDTDTQYF. DNA for the CDR3: TGCAGTGCCCGCCGAGGGGGGGACGACACAGATACGCAGTATTTT.

The genes are TRBV14 and TRBJ2-1; D uncertain. Germline CDR1 and CDR2: SGHDN and FVKESK. The CDR3 is made up of 14 amino acids. Trimming cost V 0 bases and J 6 bases, with 9 bases left between them. The chain's CDR3 is CASSQDVSFNEQFF. CDR3 bases: TGTGCCAGCAGCCAAGATGTGAGCTTCAATGAGCAGTTCTTC.

This chain links TRBV12-3 or TRBV12-4 with TRBJ2-5; 8 bases align to TRBD2. This CDR3 has 14 amino acids. Trimming cost V 5 bases and J 7 bases; bases outside gene matches: 9. CDR3 in DNA: TGTGCCAGCAGTGCGCCGGGACTAGAAGGGACCCAGTACTTC. It yields the protein CASSAPGLEGTQYF.

The chain has TRBV20-1 and TRBJ2-7; D is perhaps TRBD2 (5 bases). V was pared by 3 bases and J by 6 bases, with 15 bases between. This CDR3 is 13 amino acids long. Germline CDR1 is DFQATT and CDR2 is SNEGSKA (reference sequence). CDR3 DNA sequence: TGCAGTGCTAGTGCTTATGTTCGGGGCGAGCAGTACTTC. Amino acid sequence: CSASAYVRGEQYF.

This clonotype was seen only once. The chain uses TRBV28 and TRBJ2-3; 8 positions match TRBD1. Germline values: CDR1 MDHEN, CDR2 SYDVKM. This CDR3 is 16 amino acids long. V lost 4 bases and J lost 1; bases outside the gene matches: 7. CDR3 protein: CASSYSDRGGTDTQYF. In DNA form, the CDR3 reads TGTGCCAGCAGTTACTCCGACAGGGGCGGCACAGATACGCAGTATTTT.

The chain joins TRBV27 to TRBJ2-1; unclear D gene. The V and J ends lost 3 bases and 1 base respectively, with 19 bases between them. CDR1 and CDR2 (germline): MNHEY, SMNVEV (reference sequence). This CDR3 comprises 18 residues. CDR3 amino acids: CASSLDGDFSYSYNEQFF. The CDR3, as DNA: TGTGCCAGCAGTTTGGACGGAGATTTCTCTTATTCCTACAATGAGCAGTTCTTC.

The V call is TRBV29-1, the J call TRBJ1-4, with a possible D match to TRBD1 (5 bases). V dropped 5 bases and J dropped 5 bases, with 6 bases sitting between them. The length of the CDR3 is 11 residues. Germline-derived CDR1 and CDR2 are SQVTM and ANQGSEA. The DNA for the CDR3 is TGCAGCGTTTACAGGAATGAAAAACTGTTTTTT. Encoded protein: CSVYRNEKLFF.

This clonotype was observed a single time. The chain links TRBV5-1 to TRBJ2-7; D call uncertain. The CDR3 runs to 13 residues. The V gene's germline CDR1 is SGHRS and CDR2 YFSETQ. V was shortened by 5 bases and J by 9 bases, with 18 bases between the two germline ends. The CDR3 nucleotides are TGCGCCAGCAGAAAACTCGAGGAATCGCGGCAGTACTTC. This codes for CASRKLEESRQYF.

This clonotype was seen only once. V gene TRBV3-1 combines with J gene TRBJ2-7; 7 bases line up with TRBD1. This CDR3 region has 15 residues. The J segment lost 2 bases and the V segment lost 0 bases, leaving 4 bases of the junction unmatched. CDR1 is LGHDT and CDR2 is YNNKEL in the germline V gene (reference sequence). This CDR3 is CASSQDITGAYEQYF. CDR3 in DNA: TGTGCCAGCAGCCAAGACATTACAGGGGCCTACGAGCAGTACTTC.

The rearrangement uses TRBV2 and TRBJ2-7; the match to TRBD2 covers 7 bases. This CDR3 has 14 residues. V gave up 7 bases and J gave up 1 base; unmatched junction bases: 7. Germline V lookup: CDR1 SNHLY, CDR2 FYNNEI. CDR3 DNA sequence: TGTGCCAGCACCGGGGACTACCGATCCTACGAGCAGTACTTC. The encoded protein is CASTGDYRSYEQYF.

The CDR3 loop reads CASSLSLADTDTQYF. CDR3 bases: TGTGCCAGCAGTTTAAGTTTAGCGGACACAGATACGCAGTATTTT. This chain connects TRBV27 to TRBJ2-3; possible D gene TRBD2, 6 bases. The germline gives CDR1 MNHEY, CDR2 SMNVEV (reference sequence). The CDR3 is made up of 15 amino acids. Deletions cut 2 bases from V and 2 bases from J, with 11 bases between.

The chain links TRBV30 to TRBJ2-7; D unresolved. Germline V gene sequence: CDR1 GTSNPN, CDR2 SVGIG (reference sequence). This CDR3 is 13 amino acids long. V was clipped by 0 bases and J by 5 bases, with 11 bases between them. The CDR3 region has the DNA TGTGCCTGGAGTGTACGGTTATGGGACGAGCAGTACTTC. Residues: CAWSVRLWDEQYF.

J is TRBJ2-1 and V is TRBV5-1; possibly TRBD1 for D (6 bases). The germline CDR1 and CDR2 sequences are SGHRS and YFSETQ. The CDR3 length is 14 residues. Trimming took off 4 bases at V and 6 bases at J, with 14 bases between the two ends. CDR3 DNA: TGCGCCAGCAGCAACCCGACAGGCGTCAATGAGCAGTTCTTC. Protein: CASSNPTGVNEQFF.